Below are 21 T cell receptor beta chains sequenced from a single sample in a study of blood T cell repertoires in COVID-19. Libraries were prepared by immunoSEQ multiplex PCR; TCRdb keeps only in-frame clonotypes and omits some of them. This table has about 370,000 clones, 85% to 90% appearing once. The sample consisted of PBMCs or T cells enriched from blood (not recorded which). These receptors all stem from a young man who had recovered from COVID-19.

V usage is TRBV5-6 and J usage is TRBJ1-5; 9 bases align to TRBD1. Germline CDR1 reads SGHDT; CDR2 reads YYEEEE. Germline trimming cut 2 bases from V and 5 bases from J; bases unmatched to any gene: 5. The CDR3 spans 15 residues. CDR3 sequence reads: CASSLYDRGYQPQHF. In DNA form, the CDR3 reads TGTGCCAGCAGCTTATACGACAGGGGGTATCAGCCCCAGCATTTT.

The chain links TRBV10-3 to TRBJ2-5, with 10 bases fitting TRBD1. Per the germline V gene, CDR1 is ENHRY and CDR2 is SYGVKD. Unmatched junction bases numbered 15, after V lost 6 bases and J lost 2 bases. This CDR3 has 18 residues. The CDR3 loop reads CAIRAGQGSSNRQETQYF. The DNA for the CDR3 is TGTGCCATCAGAGCGGGACAGGGGTCGAGTAACCGACAAGAGACCCAGTACTTC.

The chain is built from TRBV15 and TRBJ2-6, with D maybe TRBD1 (5 bases). The CDR3 loop spans 14 amino acids. V shed 6 bases and J shed 0 bases, with 6 bases lying between them. Germline CDR1 is LNHNV and CDR2 is YYDKDF (reference sequence). DNA for the CDR3: TGTGCCACCAGGGACAACTCTGGGGCCAACGTCCTGACTTTC. This gives the protein CATRDNSGANVLTF.

This clone was counted once. The V and J genes are TRBV13 and TRBJ2-5; D possibly corresponds to TRBD2 (6 bases). V lost 3 bases to trimming and J lost 5 bases, with 22 bases between them. The CDR3 spans 17 residues. CDR1 and CDR2 (germline): PRHDT, FYEKMQ (reference sequence). This CDR3 is CASSLGLWRGEEETQYF. The CDR3 DNA follows: TGTGCCAGCAGCTTGGGCCTTTGGAGGGGAGAAGAGGAGACCCAGTACTTC.

This chain links TRBV28 with TRBJ2-1; possibly TRBD1 for D (5 bases). The CDR3 has 13 amino acids. Per the germline V gene, CDR1 is MDHEN and CDR2 is SYDVKM. Trimming left V 1 base short and J 10 bases short, with 11 bases between. Here the CDR3 reads CASSLFGPGEQFF. DNA for the CDR3: TGTGCCAGCAGTTTATTCGGTCCAGGGGAGCAGTTCTTC.

The rearrangement joins TRBV7-8 to TRBJ2-3; 7 positions agree with TRBD1. The trim removed 1 base at V and 1 base at J, leaving 5 bases unmatched. In germline, CDR1 is SGHVS, CDR2 FQNEAQ. The CDR3 runs 16 residues. The CDR3 spells CASSLGSGTGTDTQYF. The CDR3 region has the DNA TGTGCCAGCAGCTTAGGGTCCGGGACAGGCACAGATACGCAGTATTTT.

The CDR3 DNA reads TGTGCCAGCAGCCTTTTGACTAGAACACTCAATGAGCAGTTCTTC. Translated: CASSLLTRTLNEQFF. The chain uses TRBV7-9 and TRBJ2-1, with D possibly being TRBD2 (6 bases). V gave up 5 bases and J gave up 6 bases, with 17 bases separating them. In germline, CDR1 is SEHNR, CDR2 FQNEAQ (reference sequence). The CDR3 consists of 15 residues. Together with reference TRBV7-9 and TRBJ2-1, the CDR3 gives the full variable domain: DTGVSQNPRHKITKRGQNVTFRCDPISEHNRLYWYRQTLGQGPEFLTYFQNEAQLEKSRLLSDRFSAERPKGSFSTLEIQRTEQGDSAMYLCASSLLTRTLNEQFFGPGTRLTVL.

This chain connects TRBV12-3 or TRBV12-4 to TRBJ2-7, with a weak D call TRBD1 (6 bases). This CDR3 comprises 12 residues. The V gene lost 7 bases and the J gene lost 1 base, with 8 bases spanning the gap. CDR3 sequence (DNA): TGTGCCAGCACCAGGGGATCCTACGAGCAGTACTTC. As protein: CASTRGSYEQYF.

The chain couples TRBV11-2 to TRBJ2-5; 14 bases align to TRBD2. The trim removed 5 bases at V and 5 bases at J, leaving 10 bases unmatched. CDR1 is SGHAT and CDR2 is FQNNGV in the germline V gene. CDR3 length: 17 amino acids. CDR3 sequence reads: CASSAKTSGGVWETQYF. The CDR3 DNA is TGTGCCAGCAGCGCAAAGACTAGCGGGGGGGTCTGGGAGACCCAGTACTTC.

V usage is TRBV18 and J usage is TRBJ1-2, with TRBD1 identical over 7 bases. V was clipped by 2 bases and J by 5 bases; unmatched bases: 8. Germline values: CDR1 KGHSH, CDR2 LQKENI. CDR3 size: 15 residues. In nucleotides, the CDR3 is TGTGCCAGCTCACCAGCCGAGGGGGCCGAATATGGCTACACCTTC. Its protein product is CASSPAEGAEYGYTF.

The V and J genes are TRBV2 and TRBJ2-3; 14 bases line up with TRBD2. The CDR3 contains 17 residues. Germline assignment: CDR1 SNHLY and CDR2 FYNNEI. The junction had 8 bases not matched to a gene; V was cut back by 6 bases and J by 3 bases. The CDR3 spells CASSGGTSGSRTDTQYF. CDR3 in DNA: TGTGCCAGCAGCGGTGGGACTAGCGGGAGTAGGACAGATACGCAGTATTTT.

J is TRBJ2-4 and V is TRBV11-2; D possibly corresponds to TRBD1 (6 bases). This CDR3 spans 14 amino acids. Germline CDR1 reads SGHAT; CDR2 reads FQNNGV. V was clipped by 4 bases and J by 4 bases, with 11 bases between them. The CDR3 DNA follows: TGTGCCAGCAGCTGGACAGCATCAAAAAACATTCAGTACTTC. Protein: CASSWTASKNIQYF.

The V and J genes are TRBV28 and TRBJ2-1, with D unresolved. The CDR3 is made up of 13 amino acids. V lost 6 bases and J 3 bases, leaving 9 bases between the germline ends. Germline assignment: CDR1 MDHEN and CDR2 SYDVKM. Here the CDR3 reads CASSPSYYNEQFF. CDR3 nucleotide sequence: TGTGCCAGCAGCCCCTCCTACTACAATGAGCAGTTCTTC.

The chain carries TRBV7-9 and TRBJ2-5, with D possibly matching TRBD1 (5 bases). The CDR3 is 13 residues long. Germline V gene lookup returns CDR1 SEHNR and CDR2 FQNEAQ (reference sequence). With 3 bases removed from V and 3 bases from J, the gap between germline ends came to 8 bases. In DNA, the CDR3 is TGTGCCAGCAGCTTCGAGACAGAAGAGACCCAGTACTTC. It specifies CASSFETEETQYF.

In its sample, this clone was seen a few times. The chain couples TRBV18 to TRBJ2-3; TRBD1 is a possible D gene (5 bases). CDR1 and CDR2 (germline): KGHSH, LQKENI. The CDR3 has 15 residues. The germline V and J ends were trimmed by 0 bases and 9 bases, with 16 bases remaining between them. The CDR3 DNA is TGTGCCAGCTCACCACCGAGGCCCGACTGGGGCACGCAGTATTTT. As protein: CASSPPRPDWGTQYF.

V is TRBV5-1 and J is TRBJ2-1, with D possibly being TRBD1 (6 bases). Germline V gene sequence: CDR1 SGHRS, CDR2 YFSETQ. This CDR3 has 12 residues. Trimming shortened V by 4 bases and J by 9 bases, and 11 bases separated the two germline ends. The CDR3 loop is CASSVDSGEQFF. The CDR3 DNA is TGCGCCAGCAGCGTGGACAGCGGTGAGCAGTTCTTC.

This clone showed up just a few times. The chain couples TRBV5-4 to TRBJ2-3; D gene uncertain. V lost 4 bases and J lost 2, with 17 bases in between. Germline V lookup: CDR1 SGHNT, CDR2 YYREEE (reference sequence). The CDR3 totals 16 residues. For the CDR3, the DNA is TGTGCCAGCAGCCTGAAGTTGTCAGGCTACACAGATACGCAGTATTTT. Protein: CASSLKLSGYTDTQYF.

This chain connects TRBV4-1 to TRBJ2-3; D ambiguous. Between the trimmed V and J ends, which lost 4 bases and 2 bases, there was a span of 13 bases. The CDR3 is made up of 15 amino acids. Germline lookup yields CDR1 MGHRA and CDR2 YSYEKL. The CDR3 here is CASSLSRPSTDTQYF. CDR3 in DNA: TGCGCCAGCAGCCTCTCTAGACCCTCCACAGATACGCAGTATTTT.

The chain has TRBV9 and TRBJ2-2, with TRBD2 matching 10 bases. From germline, CDR1 is SGDLS and CDR2 YYNGEE. V shed 0 bases, J shed 0 bases, and the junction held 8 bases outside the gene matches. CDR3 size: 19 residues. The CDR3 DNA is TGTGCCAGCAGCGTAGTGGGCCAGCGGGGGGGCTCGAACACCGGGGAGCTGTTTTTT. It specifies CASSVVGQRGGSNTGELFF.

The V gene is TRBV25-1, the J gene TRBJ1-3; D unclear. The CDR3 sequence is 16 residues long. The germline CDR1 and CDR2 sequences are MGHDK and SYGVNS. V shed 4 bases and J shed 0 bases, with 13 bases lying between them. The DNA of the CDR3 is TGTGCCAGCAGTGCGGGTCTATTCCACTCTGGAAACACCATATATTTT. Translation: CASSAGLFHSGNTIYF.

This chain's CDR3 is CASSCTTGSFGYYGYTF. The DNA of the CDR3 is TGTGCCAGCAGCTGCACTACAGGTTCGTTTGGGTACTATGGCTACACCTTC. The chain carries TRBV7-6 and TRBJ1-2, with D possibly TRBD1 on 5 matching bases. Germline V lookup: CDR1 SGHVS, CDR2 FNYEAQ. The CDR3 loop spans 17 amino acids. The ends were cut back, 4 bases at V and 3 bases at J, with 21 bases in the middle. Filled out from reference TRBV7-6 and TRBJ1-2, the complete variable domain reads GAGVSQSPRYKVTKRGQDVALRCDPISGHVSLYWYRQALGQGPEFLTYFNYEAQQDKSGLPNDRFSAERPEGSISTLTIQRTEQRDSAMYRCASSCTTGSFGYYGYTFGSGTRLTVV.